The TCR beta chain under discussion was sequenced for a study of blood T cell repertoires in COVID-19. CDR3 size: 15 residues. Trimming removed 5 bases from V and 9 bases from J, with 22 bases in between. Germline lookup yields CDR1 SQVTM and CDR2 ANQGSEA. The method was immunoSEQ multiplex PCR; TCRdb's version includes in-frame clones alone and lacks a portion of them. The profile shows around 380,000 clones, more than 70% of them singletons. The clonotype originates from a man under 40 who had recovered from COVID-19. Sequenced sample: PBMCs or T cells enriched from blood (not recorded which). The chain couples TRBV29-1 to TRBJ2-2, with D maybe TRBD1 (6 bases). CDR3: CSVFLAQGSERELFF. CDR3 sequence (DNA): TGCAGCGTTTTCCTTGCACAGGGAAGCGAGAGGGAGCTGTTTTTT.